This T cell receptor beta chain derives from a study of chemoradiotherapy in HPV16-positive cancers. About this clone: Its antigen is not identified.

The study, taken as a whole, reports: Candidate HPV-specific clones and E7-related TCR motifs grew in tumor during treatment.

V was clipped by 4 bases and J by 7 bases, with 18 bases between them. Germline lookup yields CDR1 SGHDT and CDR2 YYEEEE. CDR3 length equals 15 residues. Method: immunoSEQ multiplex PCR; TCRdb's copy keeps in-frame clones and lacks some. Of under 35,000 clones in the sample, more than 70% were seen once. The V and J genes are TRBV5-6 and TRBJ1-3; D possibly corresponds to TRBD1 (6 bases). The sequence derives from a human donor with HPV-associated anogenital cancer. Here the sequenced sample was blood, taken from a patient who underwent chemoradiotherapy. The CDR3 bases are TGTGCCAGCAGCCCGGGACGCTCTGGGGGCAACACCATATATTTT. Residues: CASSPGRSGGNTIYF.